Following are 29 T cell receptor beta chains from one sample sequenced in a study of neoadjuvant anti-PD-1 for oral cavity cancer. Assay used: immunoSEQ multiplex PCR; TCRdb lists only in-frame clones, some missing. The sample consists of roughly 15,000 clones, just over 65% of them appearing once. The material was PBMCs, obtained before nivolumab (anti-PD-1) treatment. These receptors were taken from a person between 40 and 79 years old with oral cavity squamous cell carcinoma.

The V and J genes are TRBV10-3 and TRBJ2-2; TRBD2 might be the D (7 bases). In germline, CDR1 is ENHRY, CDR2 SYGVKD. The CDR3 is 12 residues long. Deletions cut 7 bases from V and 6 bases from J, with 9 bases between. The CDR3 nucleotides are TGTGCCATCAACGGGGGGCCCGGGGAGCTGTTTTTT. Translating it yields CAINGGPGELFF.

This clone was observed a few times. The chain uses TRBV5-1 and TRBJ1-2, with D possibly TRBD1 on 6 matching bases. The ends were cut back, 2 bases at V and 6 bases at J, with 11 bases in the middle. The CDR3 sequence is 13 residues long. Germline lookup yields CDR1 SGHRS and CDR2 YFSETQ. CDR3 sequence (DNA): TGCGCCAGCAGCTTTACTGGGGGCGATGGCTACACCTTC. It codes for CASSFTGGDGYTF.

The CDR3 DNA sequence: TGTGCCAGCAGCGTAGGCAGCGAGCAGTACTTC. As protein: CASSVGSEQYF. V is TRBV9 and J is TRBJ2-7; D not certain. The CDR3 sequence is 11 residues long. Germline values: CDR1 SGDLS, CDR2 YYNGEE. The ends were cut back, 0 bases at V and 6 bases at J, with 4 bases in the middle.

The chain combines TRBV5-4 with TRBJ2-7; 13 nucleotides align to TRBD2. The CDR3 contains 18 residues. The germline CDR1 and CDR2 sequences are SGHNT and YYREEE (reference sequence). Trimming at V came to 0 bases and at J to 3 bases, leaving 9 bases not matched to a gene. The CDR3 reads CASSLGGTSGNVVYEQYF. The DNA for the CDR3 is TGTGCCAGCAGCTTGGGGGGGACTAGCGGGAATGTTGTCTACGAGCAGTACTTC.

The CDR3 DNA reads TGTGCCCTGGGGTCCTACGAGCAGTACTTC. Translated: CALGSYEQYF. V gene TRBV30 combines with J gene TRBJ2-7; D gene uncertain. Deletions cut 8 bases from V and 1 base from J, with 6 bases between. The CDR3 spans 10 residues. Germline V CDR1 and CDR2: GTSNPN, SVGIG (reference sequence).

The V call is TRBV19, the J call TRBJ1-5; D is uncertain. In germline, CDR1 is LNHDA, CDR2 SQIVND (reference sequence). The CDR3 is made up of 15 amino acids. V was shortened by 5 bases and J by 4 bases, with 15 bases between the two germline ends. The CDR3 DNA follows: TGTGCCAGTAGTTTCGCCGGGAGCTCAAATCAGCCCCAGCATTTT. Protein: CASSFAGSSNQPQHF.

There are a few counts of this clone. DNA of the CDR3: TGTGCCAGCAGCCCAGGGATTAGTGGGAACACTGAAGCTTTCTTT. Its protein product is CASSPGISGNTEAFF. The V call is TRBV6-4, the J call TRBJ1-1, with D possibly matching TRBD1 (5 bases). This CDR3 is 15 amino acids long. Germline V lookup: CDR1 MRHNA, CDR2 SNTAGT. V was shortened by 6 bases and J by 1 base, with 15 bases between the two germline ends.

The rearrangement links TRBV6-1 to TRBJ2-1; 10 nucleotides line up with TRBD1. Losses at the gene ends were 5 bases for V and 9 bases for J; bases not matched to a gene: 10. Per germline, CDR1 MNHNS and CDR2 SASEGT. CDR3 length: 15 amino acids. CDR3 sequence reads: CASSLWGTGVGEQFF. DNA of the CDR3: TGTGCCAGCAGTCTCTGGGGGACAGGGGTAGGTGAGCAGTTCTTC.

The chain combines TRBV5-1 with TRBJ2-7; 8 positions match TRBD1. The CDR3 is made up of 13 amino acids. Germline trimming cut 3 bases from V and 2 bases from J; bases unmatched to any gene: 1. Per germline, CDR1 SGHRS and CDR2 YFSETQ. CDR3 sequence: CASSWTGTYEQYF. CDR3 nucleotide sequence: TGCGCCAGCAGCTGGACAGGGACCTACGAGCAGTACTTC.

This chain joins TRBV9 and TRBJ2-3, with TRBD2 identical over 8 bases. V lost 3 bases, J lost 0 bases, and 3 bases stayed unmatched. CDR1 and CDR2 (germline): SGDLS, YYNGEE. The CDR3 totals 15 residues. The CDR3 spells CASSGSGVSTDTQYF. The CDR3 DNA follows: TGTGCCAGCAGCGGTAGCGGGGTTAGCACAGATACGCAGTATTTT. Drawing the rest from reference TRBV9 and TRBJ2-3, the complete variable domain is DSGVTQTPKHLITATGQRVTLRCSPRSGDLSVYWYQQSLDQGLQFLIQYYNGEERAKGNILERFSAQQFPDLHSELNLSSLELGDSALYFCASSGSGVSTDTQYFGPGTRLTVL.

In DNA form, the CDR3 reads TGTGCCAGCTTACGCCGGGATTTTGAGCAGTTCTTC. Its protein is CASLRRDFEQFF. The chain is built from TRBV6-1 and TRBJ2-1; TRBD2 might be the D (5 bases). V lost 8 bases, J lost 9 bases, and 14 bases lay in between. Germline CDR1 is MNHNS and CDR2 is SASEGT. The CDR3 length is 12 residues.

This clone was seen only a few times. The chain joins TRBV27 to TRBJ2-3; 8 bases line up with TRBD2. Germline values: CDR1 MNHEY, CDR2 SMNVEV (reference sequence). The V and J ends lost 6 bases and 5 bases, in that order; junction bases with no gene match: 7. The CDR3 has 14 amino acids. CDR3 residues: CASSLAGAQDTQYF. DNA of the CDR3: TGTGCCAGCAGCCTAGCGGGCGCTCAAGATACGCAGTATTTT.

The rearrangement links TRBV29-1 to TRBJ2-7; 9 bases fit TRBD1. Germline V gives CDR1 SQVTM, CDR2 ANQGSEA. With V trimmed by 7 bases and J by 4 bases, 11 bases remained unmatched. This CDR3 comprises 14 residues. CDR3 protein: CSGSPGQGSYEQYF. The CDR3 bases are TGCAGCGGATCTCCGGGACAGGGTTCTTACGAGCAGTACTTC.

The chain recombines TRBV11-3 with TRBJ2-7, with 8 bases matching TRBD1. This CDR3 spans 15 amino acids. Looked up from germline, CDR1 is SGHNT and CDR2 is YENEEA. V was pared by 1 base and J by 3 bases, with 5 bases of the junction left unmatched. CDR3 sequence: CASSLGPGGDYEQYF. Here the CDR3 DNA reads TGTGCCAGCAGCTTAGGGCCAGGGGGCGACTACGAGCAGTACTTC.

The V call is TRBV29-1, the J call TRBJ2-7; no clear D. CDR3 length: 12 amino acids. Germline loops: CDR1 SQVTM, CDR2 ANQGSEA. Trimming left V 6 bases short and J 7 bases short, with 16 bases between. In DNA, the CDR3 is TGCAGCGTCCAAGACACTCCCGCAGAGCAGTACTTC. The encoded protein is CSVQDTPAEQYF.

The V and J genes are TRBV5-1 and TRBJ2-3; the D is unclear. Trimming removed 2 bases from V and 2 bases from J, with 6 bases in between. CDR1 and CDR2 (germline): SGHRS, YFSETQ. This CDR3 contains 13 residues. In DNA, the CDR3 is TGCGCCAGCAGCTTATCACTCACAGATACGCAGTATTTT. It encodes CASSLSLTDTQYF. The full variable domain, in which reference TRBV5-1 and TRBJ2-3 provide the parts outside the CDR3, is KAGVTQTPRYLIKTRGQQVTLSCSPISGHRSVSWYQQTPGQGLQFLFEYFSETQRNKGNFPGRFSGRQFSNSRSEMNVSTLELGDSALYLCASSLSLTDTQYFGPGTRLTVL.

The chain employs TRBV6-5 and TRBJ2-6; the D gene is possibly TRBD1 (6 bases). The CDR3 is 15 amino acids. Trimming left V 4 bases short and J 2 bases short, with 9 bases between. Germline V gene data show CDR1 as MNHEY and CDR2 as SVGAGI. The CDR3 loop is CASSSHRAGANVLTF. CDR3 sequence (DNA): TGTGCCAGCAGTTCCCACAGGGCTGGGGCCAACGTCCTGACTTTC.

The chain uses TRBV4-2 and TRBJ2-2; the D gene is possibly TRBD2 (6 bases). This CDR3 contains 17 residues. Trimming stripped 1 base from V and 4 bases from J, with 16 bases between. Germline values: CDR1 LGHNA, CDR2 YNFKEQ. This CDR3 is CASSQAAKGAGTGELFF. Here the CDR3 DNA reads TGTGCCAGCAGCCAAGCGGCAAAGGGAGCGGGCACCGGGGAGCTGTTTTTT.

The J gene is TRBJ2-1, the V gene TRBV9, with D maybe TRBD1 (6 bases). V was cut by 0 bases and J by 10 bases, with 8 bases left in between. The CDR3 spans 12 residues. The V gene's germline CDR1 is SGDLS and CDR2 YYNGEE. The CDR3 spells CASSVVDREQFF. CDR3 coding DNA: TGTGCCAGCAGCGTAGTGGACAGAGAGCAGTTCTTC.

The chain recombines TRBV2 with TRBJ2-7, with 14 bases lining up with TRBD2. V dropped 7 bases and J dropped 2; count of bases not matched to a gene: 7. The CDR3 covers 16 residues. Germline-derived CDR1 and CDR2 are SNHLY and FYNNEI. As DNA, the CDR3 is TGTGCCAGCATCCCTGGACTAGCGGGAGGACCCTACGAGCAGTACTTC. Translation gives CASIPGLAGGPYEQYF.

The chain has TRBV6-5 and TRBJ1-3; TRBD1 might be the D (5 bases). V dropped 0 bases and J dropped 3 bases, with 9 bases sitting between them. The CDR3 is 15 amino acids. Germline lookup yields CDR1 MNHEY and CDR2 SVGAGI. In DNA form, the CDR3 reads TGTGCCAGCAGTTACTCCCCGGGACTTGGAAACACCATATATTTT. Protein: CASSYSPGLGNTIYF.

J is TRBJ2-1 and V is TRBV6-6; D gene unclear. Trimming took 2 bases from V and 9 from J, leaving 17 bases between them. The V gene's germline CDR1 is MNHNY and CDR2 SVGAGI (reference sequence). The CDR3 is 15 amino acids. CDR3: CASSYGVGLVGEQFF. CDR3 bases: TGTGCCAGCAGTTACGGGGTAGGCCTGGTGGGTGAGCAGTTCTTC.

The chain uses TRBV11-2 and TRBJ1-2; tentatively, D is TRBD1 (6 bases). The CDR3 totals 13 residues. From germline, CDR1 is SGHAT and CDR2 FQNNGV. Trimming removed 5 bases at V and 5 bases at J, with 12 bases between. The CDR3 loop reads CASSPPGDYGYTF. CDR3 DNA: TGTGCCAGCAGCCCCCCAGGGGATTATGGCTACACCTTC.

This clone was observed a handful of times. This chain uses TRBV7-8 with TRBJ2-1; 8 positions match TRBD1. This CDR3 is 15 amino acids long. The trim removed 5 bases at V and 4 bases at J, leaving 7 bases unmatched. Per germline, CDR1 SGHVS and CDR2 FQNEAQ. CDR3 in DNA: TGTGCCAGCAGCAAGACAGGGGTTGGGTACAATGAGCAGTTCTTC. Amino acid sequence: CASSKTGVGYNEQFF.

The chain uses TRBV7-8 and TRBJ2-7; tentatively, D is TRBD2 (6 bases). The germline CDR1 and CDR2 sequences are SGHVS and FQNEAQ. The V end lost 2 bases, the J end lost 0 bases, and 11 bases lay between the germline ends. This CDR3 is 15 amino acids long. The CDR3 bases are TGTGCCAGCAGCTTATTCCGCGGGACCTCCTACGAGCAGTACTTC. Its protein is CASSLFRGTSYEQYF.

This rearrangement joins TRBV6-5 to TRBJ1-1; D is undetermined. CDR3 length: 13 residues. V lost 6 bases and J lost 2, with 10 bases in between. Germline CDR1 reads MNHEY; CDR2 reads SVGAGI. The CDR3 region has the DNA TGTGCCAGCAGCCAACGACTTAACACTGAAGCTTTCTTT. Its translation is CASSQRLNTEAFF.

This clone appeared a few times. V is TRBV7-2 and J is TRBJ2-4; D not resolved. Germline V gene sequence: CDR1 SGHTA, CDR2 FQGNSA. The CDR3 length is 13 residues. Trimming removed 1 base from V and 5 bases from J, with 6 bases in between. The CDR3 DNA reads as TGTGCCAGCAGCTTAGGCCGGGAAAACATTCAGTACTTC. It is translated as CASSLGRENIQYF. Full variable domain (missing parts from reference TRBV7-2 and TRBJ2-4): GAGVSQSPSNKVTEKGKDVELRCDPISGHTALYWYRQSLGQGLEFLIYFQGNSAPDKSGLPSDRFSAERTGGSVSTLTIQRTQQEDSAVYLCASSLGRENIQYFGAGTRLSVL.

In nucleotides, the CDR3 is TGTGCCAGCAGCTTTCCGGGACAGGGGGCCGAAAAACTGTTTTTT. The encoded protein is CASSFPGQGAEKLFF. The rearrangement links TRBV5-6 to TRBJ1-4, with 12 bases identical to TRBD1. J lost 8 bases, V lost 2 bases, and 4 bases had no gene match. The CDR3 covers 15 residues. Germline V gene sequence: CDR1 SGHDT, CDR2 YYEEEE.

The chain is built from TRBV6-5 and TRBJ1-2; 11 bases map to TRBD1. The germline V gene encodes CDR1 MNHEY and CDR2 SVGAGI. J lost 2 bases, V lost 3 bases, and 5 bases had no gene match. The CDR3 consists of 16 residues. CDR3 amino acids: CASSYSRTGGNYGYTF. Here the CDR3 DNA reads TGTGCCAGCAGTTATAGTCGGACAGGGGGCAACTATGGCTACACCTTC.